These 10 T cell receptor beta chains were sequenced from one sample in a study of cytomegalovirus exposure and HLA in healthy donors. 13 Jbeta primers and 60 Vbeta primers were used for the PCR. TCRdb's copy holds only in-frame clones and misses some; the assay was immunoSEQ multiplex PCR. The table has approximately 99,000 clones, approximately 73% seen once. Sequenced material: PBMCs. These receptor sequences come from a middle-aged man in good health and CMV-seronegative.

V gene TRBV6-6 combines with J gene TRBJ2-7; 8 nucleotides agree with TRBD1. The CDR3 extends over 14 amino acids. From germline, CDR1 is MNHNY and CDR2 SVGAGI (reference sequence). Trimming at V came to 6 bases and at J to 5 bases, leaving 9 bases not matched to a gene. CDR3 DNA: TGTGCCAGCAGGCCCCGGGACAGGTCCCACGAGCAGTACTTC. Its protein is CASRPRDRSHEQYF.

The genes are TRBV14 and TRBJ1-5; D is uncertain. The CDR3 totals 13 residues. V shed 1 base and J shed 3 bases, with 4 bases lying between them. The germline V gene encodes CDR1 SGHDN and CDR2 FVKESK. The CDR3 DNA reads TGTGCCAGCAGCCAAGGAGTCAATCAGCCCCAGCATTTT. Its translation: CASSQGVNQPQHF. The variable domain in full, completed from reference TRBV14 and TRBJ1-5, reads EAGVTQFPSHSVIEKGQTVTLRCDPISGHDNLYWYRRVMGKEIKFLLHFVKESKQDESGMPNNRFLAERTGGTYSTLKVQPAELEDSGVYFCASSQGVNQPQHFGDGTRLSIL.

V gene TRBV28 combines with J gene TRBJ1-1; D ambiguous. This CDR3 region has 14 residues. CDR1 is MDHEN and CDR2 is SYDVKM in the germline V gene. The ends were cut back, 4 bases at V and 4 bases at J, with 13 bases in the middle. In DNA form, the CDR3 reads TGTGCCAGCAGTTGGGGAGGGTCGGCCACTGAAGCTTTCTTT. Its translation is CASSWGGSATEAFF.

The genes are TRBV5-6 and TRBJ2-3, with TRBD1 matching 9 bases. The CDR3 spans 16 residues. Unmatched junction bases numbered 2, after V lost 0 bases and J lost 0 bases. Germline V gene data show CDR1 as SGHDT and CDR2 as YYEEEE. This chain's CDR3 is CASSLGDRASTDTQYF. CDR3 nucleotides: TGTGCCAGCAGCTTGGGGGACAGGGCTAGCACAGATACGCAGTATTTT. Full variable domain (outside the CDR3, taken from reference TRBV5-6 and TRBJ2-3): DAGVTQSPTHLIKTRGQQVTLRCSPKSGHDTVSWYQQALGQGPQFIFQYYEEEERQRGNFPDRFSGHQFPNYSSELNVNALLLGDSALYLCASSLGDRASTDTQYFGPGTRLTVL.

This clone was counted only a few times. The genes are TRBV30 and TRBJ1-1, with D perhaps matching TRBD1 (5 bases). Trimming pared 8 bases from V and 1 base from J, leaving 14 bases between. The CDR3 runs to 13 residues. The germline V gene encodes CDR1 GTSNPN and CDR2 SVGIG (reference sequence). This chain's CDR3 is CAREGSSNTEAFF. The CDR3 coding sequence is TGTGCCCGGGAGGGGAGTTCGAACACTGAAGCTTTCTTT.

This clone was counted ten times or more. This sequence joins TRBV2 and TRBJ1-4; D gene uncertain. With 5 bases removed from V and 8 bases from J, the gap between germline ends came to 15 bases. The CDR3 is made up of 14 amino acids. Germline V lookup: CDR1 SNHLY, CDR2 FYNNEI. CDR3 region: CASSSGLMGEKLFF. CDR3 nucleotide sequence: TGTGCCAGCAGTTCAGGACTCATGGGGGAAAAACTGTTTTTT.

This clone showed up just a few times. V is TRBV7-6 and J is TRBJ1-6; 8 bases are shared with TRBD1. Germline CDR1 is SGHVS and CDR2 is FNYEAQ. V dropped 0 bases and J dropped 7; count of bases not matched to a gene: 5. The CDR3 contains 16 residues. The CDR3 loop reads CASSLAGRGPNSPLHF. CDR3 sequence (DNA): TGTGCCAGCAGCTTAGCTGGCAGGGGGCCCAATTCACCCCTCCACTTT.

The CDR3 reads CASSATDLETQYF. The CDR3, as DNA: TGTGCCAGCAGCGCCACTGATCTGGAGACCCAGTACTTC. The rearrangement links TRBV9 to TRBJ2-5; no clear D gene. Looked up from germline, CDR1 is SGDLS and CDR2 is YYNGEE. The CDR3 is made up of 13 amino acids. Trimming shortened V by 3 bases and J by 5 bases, and 11 bases separated the two germline ends.

The CDR3 coding sequence is TGTGCCAGTAGCCAGGACAACTACGAGCAGTACTTC. Amino acids: CASSQDNYEQYF. The chain employs TRBV19 and TRBJ2-7; maybe TRBD1 (5 bases). V was clipped by 6 bases and J by 3 bases, with 9 bases between them. Germline CDR1 is LNHDA and CDR2 is SQIVND (reference sequence). This CDR3 has 12 amino acids.

This sequence joins TRBV6-1 and TRBJ2-3; TRBD1 might be the D (6 bases). This CDR3 comprises 17 residues. Germline CDR1 is MNHNS and CDR2 is SASEGT. Trimming pared 2 bases from V and 2 bases from J, leaving 17 bases between. This chain's CDR3 is CASSERMGAGVTDTQYF. CDR3 sequence (DNA): TGTGCCAGCAGTGAACGGATGGGGGCAGGGGTCACAGATACGCAGTATTTT.